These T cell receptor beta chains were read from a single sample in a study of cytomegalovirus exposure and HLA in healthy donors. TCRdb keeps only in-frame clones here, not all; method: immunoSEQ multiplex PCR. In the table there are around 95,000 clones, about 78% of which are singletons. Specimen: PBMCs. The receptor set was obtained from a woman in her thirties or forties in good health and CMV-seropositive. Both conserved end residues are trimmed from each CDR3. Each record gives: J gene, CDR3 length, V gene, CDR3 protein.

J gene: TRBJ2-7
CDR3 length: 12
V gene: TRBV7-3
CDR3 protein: ASSLGPASYEQY

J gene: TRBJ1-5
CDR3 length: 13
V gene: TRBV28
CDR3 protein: ASIPSAGINQPQH

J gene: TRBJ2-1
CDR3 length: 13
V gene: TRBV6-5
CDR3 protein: ASSYTGLADNEQF

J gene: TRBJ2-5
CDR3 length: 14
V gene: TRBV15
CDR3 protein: ATSRVSGGFQETQY

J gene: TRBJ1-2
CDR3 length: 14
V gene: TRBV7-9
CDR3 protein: ASSLADGTGAYGYT

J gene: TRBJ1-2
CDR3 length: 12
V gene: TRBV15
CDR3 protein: ATSTSGGHYGYT

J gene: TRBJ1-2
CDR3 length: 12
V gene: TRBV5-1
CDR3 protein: ASSLGVANYGYT

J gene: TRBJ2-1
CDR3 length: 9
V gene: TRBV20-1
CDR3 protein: SALEHNEQF

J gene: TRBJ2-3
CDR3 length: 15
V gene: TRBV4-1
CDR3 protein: ASSQESPGAGQDTQY

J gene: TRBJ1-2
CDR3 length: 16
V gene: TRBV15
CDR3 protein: ATSRDRTLLVTNYGYT

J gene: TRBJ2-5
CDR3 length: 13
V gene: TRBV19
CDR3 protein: ASSWGLAGSETQY